These 4 T cell receptor beta chains came from one sample sequenced in a study of tumor and adjacent non-tumor tissue in lung cancer. Three rounds of nested PCR, following a modified ARM-PCR protocol, produced the TCRbeta library. MiXCR was run by TCRdb on the multiplex PCR reads, yielding one entry per CDR3 protein. The sample carries more than 70,000 distinct CDR3 sequences, around two thirds recorded once. This sample's RNA came from whole unsorted tissue. Material for sequencing was lung tumor tissue. The receptors shown here come from a man in his sixties or seventies with non-small cell lung cancer.

In the case of this clonotype: This is likely a read error, given that the CDR3 carries no conserved phenylalanine or tryptophan at its end. The chain recombines TRBV11-2 with TRBJ2-7; D tentatively fits TRBD1 or TRBD2 (5 bases each). Germline lookup yields CDR1 SGHAT and CDR2 FQNNGV. This CDR3 has 14 amino acids. Trimming left V 2 bases short and J 0 bases short, with 8 bases between. The CDR3 is CASSLSGSSYEQYL. CDR3 DNA sequence: TGTGCCAGCAGCTTATCAGGGAGCTCCTACGAGCAGTACCTC.

Comments on this clonotype: The junction departs from the called germline gene at one end, perhaps through a read error. The rearrangement joins TRBV4-2 to TRBJ2-3; maybe TRBD1 (5 bases). Germline assignment: CDR1 LGHNA and CDR2 YNFKEQ. The CDR3 extends over 15 amino acids. Here the CDR3 reads CTSSPEEQGTDTQYF. The DNA of the CDR3 is TGTACCAGCAGCCCAGAAGAACAGGGCACAGATACGCAGTATTTT.

A remark on this clonotype: This clone may be a read error of a much larger clone one base away. The chain carries TRBV20-1 and TRBJ2-4; possibly TRBD1 or TRBD2 for D (5 bases each). The CDR3 runs 14 residues. Trimming shortened V by 3 bases and J by 2 bases, and 11 bases separated the two germline ends. Germline V CDR1 and CDR2: DFQATT, SNEGSKA (reference sequence). The chain's CDR3 is CSARGVGSKNIQYF. CDR3 in DNA: TGCAGTGCTAGGGGGGTGGGTTCCAAAAACATTCAGTACTTC.

With regard to this clonotype: A read error may explain this, as a much larger clone is one base away. The chain is built from TRBV12-3 or TRBV12-4 and TRBJ2-3; D not resolved. The CDR3 sequence is 14 residues long. The CDR3 nucleotides read TGTGCCAGCAGTTTAGGCAGCGACACAGATGCGCAGTATTTT. Its protein product is CASSLGSDTDAQYF.